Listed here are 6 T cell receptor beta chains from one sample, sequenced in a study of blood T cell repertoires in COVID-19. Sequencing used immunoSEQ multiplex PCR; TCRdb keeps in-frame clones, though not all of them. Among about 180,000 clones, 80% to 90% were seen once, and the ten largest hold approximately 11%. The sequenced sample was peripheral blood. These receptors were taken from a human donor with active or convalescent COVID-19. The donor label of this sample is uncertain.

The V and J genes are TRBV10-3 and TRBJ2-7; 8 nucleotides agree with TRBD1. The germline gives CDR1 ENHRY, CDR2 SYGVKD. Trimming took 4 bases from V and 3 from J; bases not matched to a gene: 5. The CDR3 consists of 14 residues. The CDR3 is CAISGQGQFYEQYF. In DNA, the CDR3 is TGTGCCATCAGTGGACAGGGGCAGTTCTACGAGCAGTACTTC.

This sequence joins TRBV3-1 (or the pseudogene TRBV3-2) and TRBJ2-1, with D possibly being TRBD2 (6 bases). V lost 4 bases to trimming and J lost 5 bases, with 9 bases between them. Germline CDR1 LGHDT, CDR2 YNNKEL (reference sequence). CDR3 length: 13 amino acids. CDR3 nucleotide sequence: TGTGCCAGCAGCCTGGGGGGAGACAATGAGCAGTTCTTC. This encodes CASSLGGDNEQFF.

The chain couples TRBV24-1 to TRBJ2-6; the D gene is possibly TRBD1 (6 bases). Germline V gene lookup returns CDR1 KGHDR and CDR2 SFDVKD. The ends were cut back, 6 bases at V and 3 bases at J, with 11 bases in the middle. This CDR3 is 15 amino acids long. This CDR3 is CATSTEGVGANVLTF. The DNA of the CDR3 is TGTGCCACCAGTACTGAGGGGGTTGGGGCCAACGTCCTGACTTTC.

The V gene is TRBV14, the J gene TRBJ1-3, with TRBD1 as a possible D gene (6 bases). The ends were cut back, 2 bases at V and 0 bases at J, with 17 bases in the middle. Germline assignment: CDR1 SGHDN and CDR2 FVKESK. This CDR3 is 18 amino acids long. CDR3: CASSQSPYGGPSGNTIYF. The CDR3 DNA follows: TGTGCCAGCAGCCAAAGTCCGTACGGGGGGCCCTCTGGAAACACCATATATTTT.

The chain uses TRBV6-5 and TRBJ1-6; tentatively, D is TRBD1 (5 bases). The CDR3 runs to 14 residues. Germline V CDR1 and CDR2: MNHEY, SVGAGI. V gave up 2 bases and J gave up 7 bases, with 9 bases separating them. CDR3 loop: CASSYRGRNSPLHF. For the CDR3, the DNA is TGTGCCAGCAGTTACAGGGGTAGGAATTCACCCCTCCACTTT.

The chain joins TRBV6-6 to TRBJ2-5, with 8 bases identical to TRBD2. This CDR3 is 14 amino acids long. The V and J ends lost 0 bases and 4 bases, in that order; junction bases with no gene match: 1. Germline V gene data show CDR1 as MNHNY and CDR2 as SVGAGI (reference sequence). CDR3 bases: TGTGCCAGCAGTTACTCCGGGGGGGCAGAGACCCAGTACTTC. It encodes CASSYSGGAETQYF.